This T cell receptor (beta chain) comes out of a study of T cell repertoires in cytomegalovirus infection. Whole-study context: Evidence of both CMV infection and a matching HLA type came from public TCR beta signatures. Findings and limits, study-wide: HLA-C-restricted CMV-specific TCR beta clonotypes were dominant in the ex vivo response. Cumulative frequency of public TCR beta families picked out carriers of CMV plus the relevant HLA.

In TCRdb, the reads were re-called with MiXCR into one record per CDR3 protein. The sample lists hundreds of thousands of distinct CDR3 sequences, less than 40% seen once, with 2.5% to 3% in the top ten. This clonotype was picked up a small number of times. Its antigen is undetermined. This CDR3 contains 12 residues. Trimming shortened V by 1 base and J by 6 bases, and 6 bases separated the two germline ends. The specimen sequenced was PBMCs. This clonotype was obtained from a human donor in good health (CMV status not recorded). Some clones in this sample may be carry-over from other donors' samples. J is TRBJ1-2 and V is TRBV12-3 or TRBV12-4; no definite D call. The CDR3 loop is CASSLDYDGYTF. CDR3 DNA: TGTGCCAGCAGTTTAGACTATGATGGCTACACCTTC.